The table lists the clone carrying this T cell receptor (beta chain) with many counts. These data originate in a study of spatial heterogeneity in lung cancer. Specified time point: sample taken at primary tumor resection. TCRdb used MiXCR to reprocess the 5' RACE reads, holding one entry per CDR3 protein. The top ten clones hold around 5.2% of a sample with 20,000 to 30,000 distinct CDR3 sequences, approximately 4.7% of them seen once. The receptor comes from a male donor with early-stage non-small cell lung cancer. The sequenced sample was PBMCs, obtained at surgery.

The CDR3 is CASSSDANTEAFF. As DNA, the CDR3 is TGCGCCAGCAGTTCGGACGCCAACACTGAAGCTTTCTTT. The chain recombines TRBV5-1 with TRBJ1-1; D call uncertain. Germline CDR1 reads SGHRS; CDR2 reads YFSETQ. V lost 5 bases and J lost 2, with 10 bases in between. The CDR3 is 13 residues long. The full variable domain, in which reference TRBV5-1 and TRBJ1-1 provide the parts outside the CDR3, is KAGVTQTPRYLIKTRGQQVTLSCSPISGHRSVSWYQQTPGQGLQFLFEYFSETQRNKGNFPGRFSGRQFSNSRSEMNVSTLELGDSALYLCASSSDANTEAFFGQGTRLTVV.